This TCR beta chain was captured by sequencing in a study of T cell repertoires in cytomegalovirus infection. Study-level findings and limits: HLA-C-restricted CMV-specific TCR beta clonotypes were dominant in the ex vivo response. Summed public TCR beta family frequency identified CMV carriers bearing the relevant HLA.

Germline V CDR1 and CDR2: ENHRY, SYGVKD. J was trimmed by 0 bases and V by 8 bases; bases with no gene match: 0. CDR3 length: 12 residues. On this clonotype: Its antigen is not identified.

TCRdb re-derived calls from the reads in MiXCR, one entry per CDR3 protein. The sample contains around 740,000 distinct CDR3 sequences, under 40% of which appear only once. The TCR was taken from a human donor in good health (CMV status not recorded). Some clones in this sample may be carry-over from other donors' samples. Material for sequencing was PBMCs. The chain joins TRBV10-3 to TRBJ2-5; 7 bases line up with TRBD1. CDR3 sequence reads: CAIGQDQETQYF. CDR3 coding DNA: TGTGCCATCGGACAGGACCAAGAGACCCAGTACTTC.